The T cell receptor beta chain under discussion was sequenced for a study of T cell responses to AZD1222 COVID-19 vaccine. Study overall: Some second doses came at about 4 weeks and others at about 12 weeks; these were pooled. Study-wide findings and caveats: At baseline, seropositivity was found in only six or seven AZD1222 recipients. Two AZD1222 administrations were followed by greater Spike-specific TCR breadth and depth.

Sequencing used immunoSEQ multiplex PCR; TCRdb keeps in-frame clones, though not all of them. The sample consists of about 150,000 clones, approximately 85% of them appearing once. Germline CDR1 reads KGHDR; CDR2 reads SFDVKD. This CDR3 region has 17 residues. The J segment lost 8 bases and the V segment lost 6 bases, leaving 18 bases of the junction unmatched. A note on this clone: Its antigen is unidentified.

The TCR was taken from an adult in good health. The V and J genes are TRBV24-1 and TRBJ2-1; 7 bases fit TRBD1. Source: peripheral blood, taken on day 0 of AZD1222 vaccination. CDR3 DNA sequence: TGTGCCACCAGTCGGGGCATAGGGGGCAAATTGGGGGATGAGCAGTTCTTC. Amino acids: CATSRGIGGKLGDEQFF.